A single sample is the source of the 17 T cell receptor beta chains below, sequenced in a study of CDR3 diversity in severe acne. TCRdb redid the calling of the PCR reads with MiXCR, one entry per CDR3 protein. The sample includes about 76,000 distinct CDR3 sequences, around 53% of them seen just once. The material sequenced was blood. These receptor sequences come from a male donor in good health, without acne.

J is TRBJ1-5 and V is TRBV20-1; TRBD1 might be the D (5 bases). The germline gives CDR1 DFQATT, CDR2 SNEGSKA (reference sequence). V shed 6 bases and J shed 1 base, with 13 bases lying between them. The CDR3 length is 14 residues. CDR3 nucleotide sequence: TGCAGTGCCAGTAGGGACGGGAGCAATCAGCCCCAGCATTTT. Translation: CSASRDGSNQPQHF.

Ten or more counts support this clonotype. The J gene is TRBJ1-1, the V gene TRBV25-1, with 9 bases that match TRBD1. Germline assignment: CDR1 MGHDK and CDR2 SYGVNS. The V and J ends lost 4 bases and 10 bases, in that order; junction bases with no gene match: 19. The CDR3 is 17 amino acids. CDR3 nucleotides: TGTGCCAGCAGTGCCGGGTGGACAGGGGAAGCGCGGATGGGAGCTTTCTTT. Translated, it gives CASSAGWTGEARMGAFF.

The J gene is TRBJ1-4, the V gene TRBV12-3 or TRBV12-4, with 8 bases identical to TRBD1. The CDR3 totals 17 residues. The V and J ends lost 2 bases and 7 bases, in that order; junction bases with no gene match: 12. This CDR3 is CASSLNEQGARSEKLFF. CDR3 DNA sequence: TGTGCCAGCAGTTTAAATGAGCAGGGGGCGCGATCTGAAAAACTGTTTTTT.

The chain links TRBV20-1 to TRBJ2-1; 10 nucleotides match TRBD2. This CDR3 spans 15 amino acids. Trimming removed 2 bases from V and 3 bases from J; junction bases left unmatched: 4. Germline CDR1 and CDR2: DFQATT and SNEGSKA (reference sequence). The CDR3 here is CSARITSGVYNEQFF. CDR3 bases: TGCAGTGCTAGAATTACTAGCGGGGTCTACAATGAGCAGTTCTTC.

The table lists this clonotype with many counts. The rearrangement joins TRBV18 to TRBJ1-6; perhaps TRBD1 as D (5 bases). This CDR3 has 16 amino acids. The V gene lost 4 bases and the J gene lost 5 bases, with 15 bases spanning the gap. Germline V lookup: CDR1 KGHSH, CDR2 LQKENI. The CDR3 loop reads CASSLNRDGNNSPLHF. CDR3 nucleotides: TGTGCCAGCTCACTAAACCGGGACGGAAATAATTCACCCCTCCACTTT.

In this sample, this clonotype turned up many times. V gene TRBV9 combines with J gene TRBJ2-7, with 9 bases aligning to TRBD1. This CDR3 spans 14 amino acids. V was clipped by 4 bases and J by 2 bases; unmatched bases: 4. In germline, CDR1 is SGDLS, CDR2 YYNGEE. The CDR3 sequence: CASSPQGAPYEQYF. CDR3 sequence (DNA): TGTGCCAGCAGCCCACAGGGGGCCCCCTACGAGCAGTACTTC.

DNA of the CDR3: TGTGCCAGCAGTGAAGAGGGGATGACTGAAGCTTTCTTT. Its protein product is CASSEEGMTEAFF. The chain couples TRBV2 to TRBJ1-1; TRBD1 might be the D (5 bases). Per the germline V gene, CDR1 is SNHLY and CDR2 is FYNNEI. Trimming cost V 1 base and J 5 bases, with 8 bases left between them. This CDR3 spans 13 amino acids.

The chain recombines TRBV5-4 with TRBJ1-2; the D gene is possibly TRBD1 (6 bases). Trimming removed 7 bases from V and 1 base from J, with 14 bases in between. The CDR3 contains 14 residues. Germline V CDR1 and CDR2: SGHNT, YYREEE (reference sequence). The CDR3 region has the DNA TGTGCCAGCGTTGGAGGGGGGCTTAACTATGGCTACACCTTC. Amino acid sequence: CASVGGGLNYGYTF.

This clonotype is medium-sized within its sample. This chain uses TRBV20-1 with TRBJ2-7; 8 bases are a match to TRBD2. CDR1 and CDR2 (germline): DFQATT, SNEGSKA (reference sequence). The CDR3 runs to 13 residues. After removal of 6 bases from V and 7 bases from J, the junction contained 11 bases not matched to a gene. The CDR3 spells CSAPGTSPHEQYF. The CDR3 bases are TGCAGTGCCCCCGGGACTAGTCCGCATGAGCAGTACTTC.

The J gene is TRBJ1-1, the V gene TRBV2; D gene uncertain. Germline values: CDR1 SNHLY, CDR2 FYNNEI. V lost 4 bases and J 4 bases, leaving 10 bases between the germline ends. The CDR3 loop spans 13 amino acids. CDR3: CASSGRVITEAFF. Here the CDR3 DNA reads TGTGCCAGCAGTGGGAGGGTCATCACTGAAGCTTTCTTT. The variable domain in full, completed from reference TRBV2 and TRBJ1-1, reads EPEVTQTPSHQVTQMGQEVILRCVPISNHLYFYWYRQILGQKVEFLVSFYNNEISEKSEIFDDQFSVERPDGSNFTLKIRSTKLEDSAMYFCASSGRVITEAFFGQGTRLTVV.

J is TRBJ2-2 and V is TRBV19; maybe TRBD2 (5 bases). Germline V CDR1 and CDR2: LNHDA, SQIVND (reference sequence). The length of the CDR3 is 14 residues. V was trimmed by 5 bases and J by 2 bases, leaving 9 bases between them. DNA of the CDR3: TGTGCCAGTAGTGTCAGCGGCAACACCGGGGAGCTGTTTTTT. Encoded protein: CASSVSGNTGELFF. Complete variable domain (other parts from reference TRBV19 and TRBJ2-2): DGGITQSPKYLFRKEGQNVTLSCEQNLNHDAMYWYRQDPGQGLRLIYYSQIVNDFQKGDIAEGYSVSREKKESFPLTVTSAQKNPTAFYLCASSVSGNTGELFFGEGSRLTVL.

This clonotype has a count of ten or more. CDR3 sequence: CASSDPGMNTEAFF. The CDR3 DNA is TGTGCCAGCAGTGATCCAGGAATGAACACTGAAGCTTTCTTT. The chain recombines TRBV25-1 with TRBJ1-1; no reliable D call. Trimming stripped 3 bases from V and 0 bases from J, with 8 bases between. The CDR3 is 14 amino acids. Germline loops: CDR1 MGHDK, CDR2 SYGVNS.

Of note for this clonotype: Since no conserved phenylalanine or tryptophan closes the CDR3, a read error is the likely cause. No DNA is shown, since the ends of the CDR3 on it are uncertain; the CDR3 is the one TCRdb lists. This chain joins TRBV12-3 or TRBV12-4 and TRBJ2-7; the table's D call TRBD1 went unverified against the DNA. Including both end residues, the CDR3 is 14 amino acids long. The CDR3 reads CASTVGQVSYGQHY.

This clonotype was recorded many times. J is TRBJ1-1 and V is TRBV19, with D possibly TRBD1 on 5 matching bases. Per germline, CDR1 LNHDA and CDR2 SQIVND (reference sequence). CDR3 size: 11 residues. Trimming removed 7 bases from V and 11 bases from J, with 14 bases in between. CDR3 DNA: TGTGCCAGTACCGTAGGGGCGGGCGCTTTCTTT. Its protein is CASTVGAGAFF.

CDR3 protein: CASDTGGGYTEAFF. The CDR3 DNA reads as TGCGCCAGCGATACAGGGGGCGGGTACACTGAAGCTTTCTTT. V usage is TRBV10-2 and J usage is TRBJ1-1, with 9 nucleotides matching TRBD1. Germline CDR1 and CDR2: WSHSY and SAAADI. The CDR3 has 14 residues. V trimming: 8 bases; J trimming: 3 bases; junction bases outside the gene matches: 7.

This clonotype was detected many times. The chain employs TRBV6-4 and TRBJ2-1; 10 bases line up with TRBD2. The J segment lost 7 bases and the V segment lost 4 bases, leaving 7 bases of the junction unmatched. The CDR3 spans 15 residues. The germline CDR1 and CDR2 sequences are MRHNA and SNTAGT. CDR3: CASSGSGGSSNEQFF. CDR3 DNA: TGTGCCAGCAGTGGTAGCGGGGGGTCCTCTAATGAGCAGTTCTTC.

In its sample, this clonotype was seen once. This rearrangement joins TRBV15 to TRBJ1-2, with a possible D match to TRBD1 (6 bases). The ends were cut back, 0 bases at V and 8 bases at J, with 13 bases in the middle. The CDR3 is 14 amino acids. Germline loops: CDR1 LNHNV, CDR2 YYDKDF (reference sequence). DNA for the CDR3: TGTGCCACCAGCAGAGATATACAGGGAGGAGGCTACACCTTC. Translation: CATSRDIQGGGYTF.